This TCR beta chain appears in the sequencing data of a study of CD8 T cells in ankylosing spondylitis. At least ten counts were recorded for this clonotype. The target antigen is unknown. The study, taken as a whole, reports: Seven to nine highly homologous variants formed a TCR beta motif that appeared characteristic of ankylosing spondylitis blood. Disease-linked clones, CD8+, were relatively rare in peripheral blood. Clones tied to disease were said to be significantly enriched in matched ankylosing spondylitis synovial fluid.

Generation of TCR beta libraries employed quantitative 5'-RACE incorporating molecular barcodes. TCRdb re-analysed the 5' RACE reads in MiXCR, keeping a single row per CDR3 protein. The sample yields just under 350,000 distinct CDR3 sequences, around 15% seen once. With V trimmed by 5 bases and J by 7 bases, 5 bases remained unmatched. The CDR3 spans 11 residues. Per the germline V gene, CDR1 is DFQATT and CDR2 is SNEGSKA (reference sequence). The V call is TRBV20-1, the J call TRBJ2-7, with 7 bases identical to TRBD1. This clonotype originated in a male donor with ankylosing spondylitis or in good health (not recorded which). The sample was blood, either unsorted or a sorted T cell fraction (not recorded which). CDR3 loop: CSAPQGEEQYF. CDR3 sequence (DNA): TGCAGTGCTCCCCAGGGGGAGGAGCAGTACTTC.